Below, 22 T cell receptor beta chains from the same sample are listed, as sequenced in a study of T cell responses to AZD1222 COVID-19 vaccine. Repertoires were generated with immunoSEQ multiplex PCR, while TCRdb's copy carries only in-frame clones and drops some. The sample has about 110,000 clones; around 90% are singletons. The input for sequencing was peripheral blood, taken on day 0 of MenACWY control vaccination. The receptors come from an adult in good health.

This chain joins TRBV11-1 and TRBJ2-7, with TRBD1 matching over 7 bases. V was clipped by 3 bases and J by 4 bases; unmatched bases: 6. Germline assignment: CDR1 SGHAT and CDR2 FQDESV (reference sequence). The CDR3 is made up of 14 amino acids. The CDR3 nucleotides are TGTGCCAGCAGCTTGAGGGGGCGCATGTACGAGCAGTACTTC. This encodes CASSLRGRMYEQYF.

The chain has TRBV15 and TRBJ2-7; D assignment may be TRBD1 or TRBD2 (5 bases each). There are 19 residues in the CDR3. Germline V gene data show CDR1 as LNHNV and CDR2 as YYDKDF (reference sequence). V was shortened by 1 base and J by 4 bases, with 26 bases between the two germline ends. CDR3 sequence (DNA): TGTGCCACCAGCAGAGGATTCGCCCCGCCGGGACGGTCGGAGTACGAGCAGTACTTC. This gives the protein CATSRGFAPPGRSEYEQYF.

The sample holds many counts of this clone. The chain recombines TRBV9 with TRBJ2-7; D perhaps matches TRBD1 (8 bases). Trimming left V 2 bases short and J 7 bases short, with 16 bases between. Germline V gene data show CDR1 as SGDLS and CDR2 as YYNGEE. This CDR3 comprises 14 residues. The CDR3 protein is CASSVSYRGGEQYF. For the CDR3, the DNA is TGTGCCAGCAGCGTTTCCTACAGGGGGGGAGAGCAGTACTTC.

The chain uses TRBV11-2 and TRBJ1-2, with D hard to call. The V gene lost 0 bases and the J gene lost 6 bases, with 11 bases spanning the gap. The CDR3 length is 14 residues. Germline V gene lookup returns CDR1 SGHAT and CDR2 FQNNGV. CDR3 nucleotide sequence: TGTGCCAGCAGCTTAGACCTTCCCGGAGATGGCTACACCTTC. This gives the protein CASSLDLPGDGYTF.

The sample holds one count of this clone. J is TRBJ2-1 and V is TRBV30; the D call may be TRBD1 or TRBD2 (6 bases each). The CDR3 runs 12 residues. V dropped 0 bases and J dropped 14 bases, with 14 bases sitting between them. Germline CDR1 is GTSNPN and CDR2 is SVGIG (reference sequence). The CDR3 protein is CAWSVIWGAEFF. The CDR3 DNA sequence: TGTGCCTGGAGTGTAATCTGGGGGGCCGAGTTCTTC.

V gene TRBV28 combines with J gene TRBJ1-5; TRBD1 aligns across 7 bases. From germline, CDR1 is MDHEN and CDR2 SYDVKM. The V gene end was trimmed by 6 bases and the J gene end by 5 bases; junction bases not matched to a gene: 4. The CDR3 contains 13 residues. CDR3 DNA sequence: TGTGCCAGCAGCGGGACAGTTCATCAGCCCCAGCATTTT. Its translation: CASSGTVHQPQHF.

J is TRBJ1-1 and V is TRBV19, with TRBD1 matching 10 bases. The germline gives CDR1 LNHDA, CDR2 SQIVND (reference sequence). J gave up 0 bases and V 3 bases, and 4 bases lay outside the gene matches. This CDR3 has 16 residues. The DNA for the CDR3 is TGTGCCAGTAGTATGAGGACAGGGGGGATGAACACTGAAGCTTTCTTT. Its translation: CASSMRTGGMNTEAFF. The full variable domain, in which reference TRBV19 and TRBJ1-1 provide the parts outside the CDR3, is DGGITQSPKYLFRKEGQNVTLSCEQNLNHDAMYWYRQDPGQGLRLIYYSQIVNDFQKGDIAEGYSVSREKKESFPLTVTSAQKNPTAFYLCASSMRTGGMNTEAFFGQGTRLTVV.

V and J are TRBV3-1 (or the pseudogene TRBV3-2) and TRBJ1-1; TRBD1 is a possible D gene (5 bases). CDR1 and CDR2 from the germline V gene are LGHDT and YNNKEL (reference sequence). The CDR3 has 15 amino acids. V was trimmed by 1 base and J by 6 bases, leaving 15 bases between them. The CDR3 loop reads CASSQGVSGRAEAFF. CDR3 bases: TGTGCCAGCAGCCAAGGGGTTTCAGGGAGGGCTGAAGCTTTCTTT.

The chain is built from TRBV12-3 or TRBV12-4 and TRBJ1-4; D is unresolved. This CDR3 is 12 amino acids long. Trimming took 9 bases from V and 7 from J, leaving 12 bases between them. CDR3 DNA sequence: TGTGCCAGTTCAGACTTGGGTGAAAAACTGTTTTTT. Amino acids: CASSDLGEKLFF.

This CDR3 is CASSLVRWGQYF. For the CDR3, the DNA is TGTGCCAGCAGTTTAGTCCGATGGGGGCAGTACTTC. The chain links TRBV28 to TRBJ2-7; D remains unclear. The V end was cut by 2 bases, the J end by 9 bases, with 11 bases between. Germline V lookup: CDR1 MDHEN, CDR2 SYDVKM. The CDR3 runs to 12 residues.

This chain connects TRBV11-2 to TRBJ1-4; no clear D. The CDR3 totals 14 residues. Germline CDR1 reads SGHAT; CDR2 reads FQNNGV. V shed 1 base and J shed 7 bases, with 10 bases lying between them. The CDR3 DNA reads as TGTGCCAGCAGCTTAGGAGTGCCAAGTGAAAAACTGTTTTTT. Translating it yields CASSLGVPSEKLFF. The complete variable domain, with remaining parts taken from reference TRBV11-2 and TRBJ1-4, reads EAGVAQSPRYKIIEKRQSVAFWCNPISGHATLYWYQQILGQGPKLLIQFQNNGVVDDSQLPKDRFSAERLKGVDSTLKIQPAKLEDSAVYLCASSLGVPSEKLFFGSGTQLSVL.

This chain connects TRBV23-1 to TRBJ2-7; 10 nucleotides align to TRBD1. TRBV23-1 counts as an open reading frame of uncertain function. After removal of 3 bases from V and 0 bases from J, the junction contained 8 bases not matched to a gene. CDR3 length: 17 amino acids. CDR3 coding DNA: TGCGCCAGCAGTCATCTTCCCGGGACAGGGGTCTCCTACGAGCAGTACTTC. Encoded protein: CASSHLPGTGVSYEQYF.

This chain joins TRBV24-1 and TRBJ2-4, with 10 nucleotides matching TRBD2. Germline values: CDR1 KGHDR, CDR2 SFDVKD. With V trimmed by 5 bases and J by 8 bases, 8 bases remained unmatched. This CDR3 comprises 15 residues. The CDR3 nucleotides are TGTGCCACCAGTGGTTCTAGCGGGGGTTGGGACATTCAGTACTTC. Its protein product is CATSGSSGGWDIQYF.

This sequence joins TRBV23-1 and TRBJ2-7; tentatively, D is TRBD2 (5 bases). TRBV23-1 is designated an ORF whose function remains uncertain. This CDR3 has 15 amino acids. V was pared by 2 bases and J by 7 bases, with 18 bases between. The DNA for the CDR3 is TGCGCCAGCAGTCAAAGAGACGGACTCTCGAGGGAGCAGTACTTC. Its translation is CASSQRDGLSREQYF.

V gene TRBV19 combines with J gene TRBJ1-1, with D possibly matching TRBD1 (6 bases). Trimming left V 3 bases short and J 5 bases short, with 10 bases between. This CDR3 is built from 13 residues. Germline loops: CDR1 LNHDA, CDR2 SQIVND (reference sequence). CDR3 coding DNA: TGTGCCAGTAGTATCAGGGGAGTTACTGAAGCTTTCTTT. Residues: CASSIRGVTEAFF.

In DNA, the CDR3 is TGTGCCAGCAGTGAAGCGCGAACGGGGGAGCAGTACTTC. It codes for CASSEARTGEQYF. The chain links TRBV6-1 to TRBJ2-7; perhaps TRBD2 as D (5 bases). The CDR3 is made up of 13 amino acids. In germline, CDR1 is MNHNS, CDR2 SASEGT. V gave up 0 bases and J gave up 7 bases, with 10 bases separating them.

This clone was seen only once. The V and J genes are TRBV19 and TRBJ1-5; 11 bases map to TRBD1. This CDR3 spans 18 amino acids. The V and J ends lost 4 bases and 2 bases, in that order; junction bases with no gene match: 10. Germline-derived CDR1 and CDR2 are LNHDA and SQIVND (reference sequence). The DNA for the CDR3 is TGTGCCAGTAGTACCGGGACAGGGGGATTCTTGGGCAATCAGCCCCAGCATTTT. Amino acid sequence: CASSTGTGGFLGNQPQHF.

The chain employs TRBV19 and TRBJ2-7, with 9 positions matching TRBD1. This CDR3 region has 15 residues. The J segment lost 2 bases and the V segment lost 6 bases, leaving 8 bases of the junction unmatched. Germline V gene sequence: CDR1 LNHDA, CDR2 SQIVND (reference sequence). This CDR3 is CASRKGQGTTYEQYF. CDR3 bases: TGTGCCAGTAGAAAAGGACAGGGGACTACCTACGAGCAGTACTTC.

In this sample, this clone turned up once. The gene calls are TRBV7-3 and TRBJ1-1; D not certain. Deletions cut 2 bases from V and 1 base from J, with 5 bases between. The CDR3 is made up of 13 amino acids. CDR1 and CDR2 from the germline V gene are SGHTA and FQGTGA. The CDR3 is CASSLGRNTEAFF. In DNA, the CDR3 is TGTGCCAGCAGCTTAGGTAGGAACACTGAAGCTTTCTTT. The full variable domain, completed using reference TRBV7-3 and TRBJ1-1, is GAGVSQTPSNKVTEKGKYVELRCDPISGHTALYWYRQSLGQGPEFLIYFQGTGAADDSGLPNDRFFAVRPEGSVSTLKIQRTERGDSAVYLCASSLGRNTEAFFGQGTRLTVV.

J is TRBJ2-7 and V is TRBV30; tentative D call: TRBD1 (6 bases). The V end was cut by 4 bases, the J end by 7 bases, with 20 bases between. The germline CDR1 and CDR2 sequences are GTSNPN and SVGIG (reference sequence). The CDR3 extends over 14 amino acids. CDR3 coding DNA: TGTGCCTGGACCCTACAGGGAAGTTCATTAGAGCAGTACTTC. This codes for CAWTLQGSSLEQYF. The variable domain in full, completed from reference TRBV30 and TRBJ2-7, reads SQTIHQWPATLVQPVGSPLSLECTVEGTSNPNLYWYRQAAGRGLQLLFYSVGIGQISSEVPQNLSASRPQDRQFILSSKKLLLSDSGFYLCAWTLQGSSLEQYFGPGTRLTVT.

This clone was detected once. The J gene is TRBJ1-5, the V gene TRBV4-1, with D uncertain. CDR1 is MGHRA and CDR2 is YSYEKL in the germline V gene. The CDR3 spans 16 residues. V lost 0 bases and J lost 3, with 12 bases in between. The CDR3 reads CASSQDFTVINQPQHF. The DNA for the CDR3 is TGCGCCAGCAGCCAAGATTTCACAGTGATCAATCAGCCCCAGCATTTT.

This clone was recorded only once. The chain couples TRBV4-2 to TRBJ2-7; weak D call: TRBD2 (5 bases). V dropped 3 bases and J dropped 2 bases, with 11 bases sitting between them. The CDR3 spans 14 residues. The germline gives CDR1 LGHNA, CDR2 YNFKEQ. CDR3 sequence reads: CASSQPSGAYEQYF. The CDR3 region has the DNA TGTGCCAGCAGCCAGCCCAGCGGAGCCTACGAGCAGTACTTC.